The 5 T cell receptor beta chains below were found in one sample sequenced in a study of cytomegalovirus exposure and HLA in healthy donors. PCR involved 60 Vbeta and 13 Jbeta primers. Sequencing was performed with immunoSEQ multiplex PCR; in TCRdb, only in-frame clones are kept and a portion is missing. Among approximately 77,000 clones listed, about four fifths were seen once. Sequencing used PBMCs. Receptors originate from a male donor in good health and CMV-seropositive.

In its sample, this clone was seen a few times. The chain couples TRBV2 to TRBJ1-2; D not resolved. Germline V gene lookup returns CDR1 SNHLY and CDR2 FYNNEI. This CDR3 has 14 residues. Deletions cut 7 bases from V and 7 bases from J, with 19 bases between. CDR3 region: CASTTPRQGPGYTF. The CDR3 region has the DNA TGTGCCAGCACAACCCCGCGGCAAGGTCCTGGCTACACCTTC.

Within the sample, this clone is medium-sized. The rearrangement links TRBV6-4 to TRBJ2-1; D may be TRBD2 (5 bases). CDR1 is MRHNA, CDR2 SNTAGT, per germline. V gave up 5 bases and J gave up 9 bases, with 14 bases separating them. The CDR3 runs 13 residues. DNA for the CDR3: TGTGCCAGCAGTACCCGAGAAGGGAGTGAGCAGTTCTTC. Translating gives CASSTREGSEQFF.

The genes are TRBV9 and TRBJ1-5; TRBD1 matches at 8 bases. V lost 4 bases and J lost 4; bases outside the gene matches: 10. Germline V gene lookup returns CDR1 SGDLS and CDR2 YYNGEE. The CDR3 loop spans 16 amino acids. CDR3 protein: CASSPGTGASNQPQHF. The CDR3 bases are TGTGCCAGCAGCCCGGGGACAGGAGCGAGTAATCAGCCCCAGCATTTT. The full variable domain, rest sourced from reference TRBV9 and TRBJ1-5, is DSGVTQTPKHLITATGQRVTLRCSPRSGDLSVYWYQQSLDQGLQFLIQYYNGEERAKGNILERFSAQQFPDLHSELNLSSLELGDSALYFCASSPGTGASNQPQHFGDGTRLSIL.

This chain uses TRBV6-6 with TRBJ1-2, with D maybe TRBD1 (5 bases). The germline gives CDR1 MNHNY, CDR2 SVGAGI (reference sequence). V dropped 4 bases and J dropped 2 bases, with 14 bases sitting between them. This CDR3 contains 15 residues. The CDR3 coding sequence is TGTGCCAGCAGTTCCGGACATGCCGTGAACTATGGCTACACCTTC. Its translation: CASSSGHAVNYGYTF.

The V and J genes are TRBV6-5 and TRBJ1-2; 8 bases are a match to TRBD1. This CDR3 has 14 amino acids. V lost 7 bases to trimming and J lost 4 bases; unmatched junction nucleotides: 8. Germline loops: CDR1 MNHEY, CDR2 SVGAGI. The CDR3 loop reads CASNPTGDLYGYTF. The CDR3 DNA reads TGTGCCAGCAACCCGACAGGGGACCTCTATGGCTACACCTTC.